This TCR beta chain was captured by sequencing in a study of T cell responses to AZD1222 COVID-19 vaccine. TCRdb keeps only in-frame clones here, not all; method: immunoSEQ multiplex PCR. The table shows more than 95,000 clones, with 82% occurring only once. Notes on this clone: Its specificity is unknown.

The study, taken as a whole, reports: As reported, nearly half of all spike-specific TCRs target variant regions that are unmutated. CD4 TCRs associated with vaccination spanned spike, dominating at 160-218 and 743-854. When two AZD1222 doses had been given, Spike-specific TCR breadth and depth rose.

Germline CDR1 is PRHDT and CDR2 is FYEKMQ (reference sequence). The CDR3 has 17 residues. V lost 5 bases, J lost 4 bases, and 9 bases stayed unmatched. This TCR was recovered from an adult in good health. The input for sequencing was peripheral blood, taken on day 0 of AZD1222 vaccination. This chain links TRBV13 with TRBJ2-7; 15 nucleotides line up with TRBD2. CDR3 amino acids: CASSPGLAGGLFYEQYF. The CDR3, as DNA: TGTGCCAGCAGCCCGGGACTAGCGGGGGGCTTGTTTTACGAGCAGTACTTC.